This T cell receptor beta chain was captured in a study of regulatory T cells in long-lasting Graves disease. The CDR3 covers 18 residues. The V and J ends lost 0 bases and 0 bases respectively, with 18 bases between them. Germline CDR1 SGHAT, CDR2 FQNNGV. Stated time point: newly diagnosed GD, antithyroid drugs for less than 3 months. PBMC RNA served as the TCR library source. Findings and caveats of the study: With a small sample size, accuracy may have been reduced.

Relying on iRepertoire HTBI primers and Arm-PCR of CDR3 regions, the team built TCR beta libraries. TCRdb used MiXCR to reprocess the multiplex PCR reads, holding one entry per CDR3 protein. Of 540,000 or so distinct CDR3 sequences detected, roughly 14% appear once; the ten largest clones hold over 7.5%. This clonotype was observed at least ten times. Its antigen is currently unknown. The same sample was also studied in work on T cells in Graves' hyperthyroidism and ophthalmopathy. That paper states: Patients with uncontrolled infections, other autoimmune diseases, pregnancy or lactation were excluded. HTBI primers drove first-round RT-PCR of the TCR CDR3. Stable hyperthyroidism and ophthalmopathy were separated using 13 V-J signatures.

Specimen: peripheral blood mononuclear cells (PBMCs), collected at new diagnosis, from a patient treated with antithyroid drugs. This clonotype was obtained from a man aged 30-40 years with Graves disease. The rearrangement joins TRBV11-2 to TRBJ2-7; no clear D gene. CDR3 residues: CASSLEGWAASNSYEQYF. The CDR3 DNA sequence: TGTGCCAGCAGCTTAGAGGGATGGGCAGCGTCAAACTCCTACGAGCAGTACTTC.